The 31 T cell receptor beta chains presented below share a single source sample, sequenced in a study of blood T cell repertoires in COVID-19. This table comes from immunoSEQ multiplex PCR, and its TCRdb copy is limited to in-frame clones, with some not included. The data contain 150,000 to 200,000 clones, around four fifths of them seen just once; the ten biggest clones take up 0.9% to 0.95%. Sample: peripheral blood. The receptor source for this set is a man aged 60 to 69 with COVID-19, enrolled during active disease.

The chain is built from TRBV30 and TRBJ1-4; D is unresolved. The length of the CDR3 is 12 residues. Germline values: CDR1 GTSNPN, CDR2 SVGIG (reference sequence). Deletions cut 0 bases from V and 7 bases from J, with 6 bases between. CDR3 sequence (DNA): TGTGCCTGGAGTGTGGGCCCTGAAAAACTGTTTTTT. Its protein product is CAWSVGPEKLFF.

This clone occurred many times. The chain combines TRBV6-2 or TRBV6-3 with TRBJ2-7; 9 bases agree with TRBD1. The J segment lost 4 bases and the V segment lost 5 bases, leaving 9 bases of the junction unmatched. The CDR3 contains 15 residues. Germline CDR1 and CDR2: MNHEY and SVGEGT. CDR3 coding DNA: TGTGCCAGCAGTACAATACAGGGGGCCTTATACGAGCAGTACTTC. It specifies CASSTIQGALYEQYF.

The chain has TRBV28 and TRBJ2-4, with D hard to call. CDR1 and CDR2 from the germline V gene are MDHEN and SYDVKM. The CDR3 extends over 14 amino acids. Trimming pared 1 base from V and 0 bases from J, leaving 4 bases between. Here the CDR3 reads CASSLLVAKNIQYF. The CDR3 DNA reads as TGTGCCAGCAGTTTATTAGTAGCCAAAAACATTCAGTACTTC.

This chain uses TRBV7-2 with TRBJ1-1, with 7 positions matching TRBD1. From germline, CDR1 is SGHTA and CDR2 FQGNSA. Trimming removed 1 base from V and 2 bases from J; junction bases left unmatched: 4. The CDR3 consists of 15 residues. The CDR3 reads CASSLVRGANTEAFF. Here the CDR3 DNA reads TGTGCCAGCAGCTTAGTCAGGGGGGCCAACACTGAAGCTTTCTTT.

Comment on this clone: This CDR3 is also generated by other DNA sequences in the sample. The chain uses TRBV7-2 and TRBJ1-6, with a possible D match to TRBD1 (6 bases). Germline V lookup: CDR1 SGHTA, CDR2 FQGNSA. Trimming took 1 base from V and 7 from J, leaving 8 bases between them. The CDR3 has 14 amino acids. The CDR3 is CASSLDRANSPLHF. The CDR3 bases are TGTGCCAGCAGCTTAGACAGGGCCAATTCACCCCTCCACTTT. The entire variable domain, with the rest obtained from reference TRBV7-2 and TRBJ1-6, is as follows: GAGVSQSPSNKVTEKGKDVELRCDPISGHTALYWYRQSLGQGLEFLIYFQGNSAPDKSGLPSDRFSAERTGGSVSTLTIQRTQQEDSAVYLCASSLDRANSPLHFGNGTRLTVT.

The chain couples TRBV7-8 to TRBJ2-2, with D possibly matching TRBD1 (8 bases). Germline V gene lookup returns CDR1 SGHVS and CDR2 FQNEAQ. The V end was cut by 5 bases, the J end by 6 bases, with 16 bases between. CDR3 length equals 15 residues. The CDR3, as DNA: TGTGCCAGCAGCCCCCGGACAGGGAGGGCCGGGGAGCTGTTTTTT. Amino acid sequence: CASSPRTGRAGELFF.

V is TRBV2 and J is TRBJ2-2; the match to TRBD1 covers 10 bases. The CDR3 length is 15 residues. The germline V gene encodes CDR1 SNHLY and CDR2 FYNNEI. J gave up 4 bases and V 7 bases, and 6 bases lay outside the gene matches. This CDR3 is CASKTGGLGTGELFF. In DNA, the CDR3 is TGTGCCAGCAAGACAGGGGGCTTGGGCACCGGGGAGCTGTTTTTT.

J is TRBJ1-5 and V is TRBV18; 7 bases line up with TRBD1. The V gene's germline CDR1 is KGHSH and CDR2 LQKENI. V shed 4 bases and J 7 bases; nucleotides not matched to a gene: 10. This CDR3 is 15 amino acids long. This CDR3 is CASSQNRGLGQPQHF. For the CDR3, the DNA is TGTGCCAGCTCACAAAACAGGGGTCTGGGGCAGCCCCAGCATTTT.

The chain combines TRBV4-1 with TRBJ2-7; 10 positions agree with TRBD1. The CDR3 extends over 14 amino acids. J lost 7 bases, V lost 3 bases, and 6 bases had no gene match. The germline CDR1 and CDR2 sequences are MGHRA and YSYEKL. CDR3 protein: CASSHGQGEKEQYF. For the CDR3, the DNA is TGCGCCAGCAGCCACGGACAGGGGGAGAAGGAGCAGTACTTC.

This chain joins TRBV21-1 and TRBJ1-5; the table names TRBD1, a call not compared with the DNA. TRBV21-1 is a listed pseudogene. The CDR3 has 16 residues. The CDR3 DNA reads TGTGCCAGCAGCAACAAAGACAGGGGCGGTAATCAGCCCCAGCATTTT. Its translation is CASSNKDRGGNQPQHF.

This chain joins TRBV25-1 and TRBJ2-5; 8 bases agree with TRBD2. V shed 5 bases and J 5 bases; nucleotides not matched to a gene: 16. From germline, CDR1 is MGHDK and CDR2 SYGVNS. The CDR3 is 17 amino acids. The CDR3 DNA is TGTGCCAGCAGTCCCCTGGCGGCGGGGGGCTTGTTGGAGACCCAGTACTTC. Its protein product is CASSPLAAGGLLETQYF.

The V and J genes are TRBV6-5 and TRBJ2-7; 8 positions agree with TRBD1. The CDR3 consists of 16 residues. CDR1 is MNHEY, CDR2 SVGAGI, per germline. Trimming cost V 0 bases and J 5 bases; bases outside gene matches: 9. This CDR3 reads CASSYSTGGLIHEQYF. The CDR3 DNA is TGTGCCAGCAGTTACTCCACAGGGGGATTAATCCACGAGCAGTACTTC.

The chain uses TRBV21-1 and TRBJ1-5; whether TRBD1, the table's D call, matches the DNA was not checked. TRBV21-1 is assigned pseudogene status. This CDR3 spans 16 amino acids. CDR3 sequence (DNA): TGTGCCAGCAGCCATGGACAGGGAAAACGGAATCAGCCCCAGCATTTT. Translated, it gives CASSHGQGKRNQPQHF.

V is TRBV10-3 and J is TRBJ2-5, with D perhaps TRBD1 (6 bases). The V end lost 8 bases, the J end lost 5 bases, and 18 bases lay between the germline ends. Per germline, CDR1 ENHRY and CDR2 SYGVKD. The length of the CDR3 is 14 residues. CDR3 residues: CAIGRQDRTETQYF. The CDR3 nucleotides read TGTGCCATCGGGAGACAGGATCGCACGGAGACCCAGTACTTC.

The J gene is TRBJ1-5, the V gene TRBV27; D uncertain. Germline CDR1 reads MNHEY; CDR2 reads SMNVEV (reference sequence). Trimming shortened V by 1 base and J by 1 base, and 8 bases separated the two germline ends. The CDR3 runs 15 residues. CDR3: CASSLLSVSNQPQHF. The CDR3 nucleotides are TGTGCCAGCAGTTTATTGAGTGTAAGCAATCAGCCCCAGCATTTT.

The genes are TRBV30 and TRBJ1-5; 9 bases match TRBD1. The V and J ends lost 2 bases and 4 bases, in that order; junction bases with no gene match: 6. This CDR3 has 15 amino acids. CDR1 and CDR2 (germline): GTSNPN, SVGIG (reference sequence). Written as DNA, the CDR3 is TGTGCCTGGAGTCCAACCGGGACAGGGAATCAGCCCCAGCATTTT. It encodes CAWSPTGTGNQPQHF.

V usage is TRBV18 and J usage is TRBJ2-5; maybe TRBD2 (5 bases). CDR1 is KGHSH and CDR2 is LQKENI in the germline V gene. Deletions cut 2 bases from V and 7 bases from J, with 14 bases between. The CDR3 length is 14 residues. CDR3 residues: CASSPGLGERTQYF. CDR3 coding DNA: TGTGCCAGCTCACCAGGGCTCGGGGAAAGGACCCAGTACTTC.

J is TRBJ2-1 and V is TRBV29-1; 9 nucleotides agree with TRBD1. CDR1 and CDR2 (germline): SQVTM, ANQGSEA. With V trimmed by 7 bases and J by 4 bases, 8 bases remained unmatched. The CDR3 extends over 14 amino acids. In nucleotides, the CDR3 is TGCAGCGCTCCCCCCGGGACAGGGTACAATGAGCAGTTCTTC. It codes for CSAPPGTGYNEQFF.

The V call is TRBV28, the J call TRBJ1-1, with D possibly TRBD1 on 6 matching bases. Germline CDR1 MDHEN, CDR2 SYDVKM. The CDR3 totals 14 residues. Trimming shortened V by 6 bases and J by 2 bases, and 13 bases separated the two germline ends. CDR3 coding DNA: TGTGCCAGCAGACTACAGGGTCCAAACACTGAAGCTTTCTTT. Translating it yields CASRLQGPNTEAFF.

This clone is a singleton in its sample. The chain joins TRBV4-1 to TRBJ1-6; 7 bases map to TRBD1. In germline, CDR1 is MGHRA, CDR2 YSYEKL. With 5 bases clipped from V and 9 bases from J, the junction kept 10 bases outside the gene matches. The CDR3 covers 15 residues. The CDR3 here is CASSESGQGGSPLHF. CDR3 coding DNA: TGCGCCAGCAGCGAAAGTGGTCAGGGGGGTTCACCCCTCCACTTT.

This sequence joins TRBV9 and TRBJ2-1; D perhaps matches TRBD2 (7 bases). This CDR3 contains 13 residues. V lost 3 bases to trimming and J lost 9 bases, with 13 bases between them. Germline V lookup: CDR1 SGDLS, CDR2 YYNGEE. CDR3 amino acids: CASSEGGLSEQFF. CDR3 nucleotide sequence: TGTGCCAGCAGCGAGGGGGGACTAAGTGAGCAGTTCTTC.

The chain has TRBV24-1 and TRBJ2-3, with TRBD2 identical over 12 bases. CDR1 and CDR2 from the germline V gene are KGHDR and SFDVKD. Trimming cost V 2 bases and J 1 base; bases outside gene matches: 9. The length of the CDR3 is 19 residues. The CDR3 region is CATSDSVTSGSFGTDTQYF. The CDR3 DNA is TGTGCCACCAGTGATTCGGTGACTAGCGGGAGTTTCGGCACAGATACGCAGTATTTT.

The V call is TRBV14, the J call TRBJ1-1, with D possibly being TRBD1 (5 bases). Trimming took off 1 base at V and 3 bases at J, with 12 bases between the two ends. From germline, CDR1 is SGHDN and CDR2 FVKESK. The CDR3 is 15 amino acids. CDR3 in DNA: TGTGCCAGCAGCCAAGCCGACAGTCCCTACACTGAAGCTTTCTTT. Translation gives CASSQADSPYTEAFF.

The chain recombines TRBV18 with TRBJ2-1, with a possible D match to TRBD2 (6 bases). CDR3 length equals 13 residues. Trimming pared 2 bases from V and 6 bases from J, leaving 8 bases between. Germline loops: CDR1 KGHSH, CDR2 LQKENI. The CDR3 loop is CASSPGGFNEQFF. As DNA, the CDR3 is TGTGCCAGCTCACCAGGGGGGTTCAATGAGCAGTTCTTC.

The V call is TRBV30, the J call TRBJ2-7; possibly TRBD1 for D (7 bases). Germline values: CDR1 GTSNPN, CDR2 SVGIG (reference sequence). CDR3 length: 13 amino acids. V dropped 4 bases and J dropped 3 bases, with 13 bases sitting between them. The chain's CDR3 is CAWMNQGGYEQYF. The CDR3 DNA is TGTGCCTGGATGAATCAGGGGGGCTACGAGCAGTACTTC.

The V call is TRBV29-1, the J call TRBJ1-2, with TRBD1 identical over 8 bases. CDR3 length: 12 amino acids. The V segment lost 3 bases and the J segment 7 bases; nucleotides outside the gene matches: 4. From germline, CDR1 is SQVTM and CDR2 ANQGSEA. CDR3 sequence: CSVEDRDLGYTF. The CDR3 DNA follows: TGCAGCGTTGAGGACAGGGATCTTGGCTACACCTTC.

The chain combines TRBV5-6 with TRBJ2-3; D is possibly TRBD1 (5 bases). Germline V gene sequence: CDR1 SGHDT, CDR2 YYEEEE. CDR3 size: 16 residues. V was shortened by 2 bases and J by 4 bases, with 17 bases between the two germline ends. The CDR3 is CASSFWGWGASDTQYF. The CDR3 DNA reads TGTGCCAGCAGCTTTTGGGGCTGGGGCGCATCAGATACGCAGTATTTT.

The J gene is TRBJ1-2, the V gene TRBV4-2; possibly TRBD1 for D (5 bases). V lost 0 bases and J 3 bases, leaving 14 bases between the germline ends. The CDR3 sequence is 16 residues long. Germline CDR1 and CDR2: LGHNA and YNFKEQ. This CDR3 reads CASSQDTRAADYGYTF. In nucleotides, the CDR3 is TGTGCCAGCAGCCAAGACACCAGGGCGGCCGACTATGGCTACACCTTC.

A single count supports this clone. The chain uses TRBV19 and TRBJ1-2; the D is unclear. Per germline, CDR1 LNHDA and CDR2 SQIVND (reference sequence). The CDR3 has 14 amino acids. The ends were cut back, 7 bases at V and 4 bases at J, with 16 bases in the middle. The CDR3 bases are TGTGCCAGTAAGATAAGTTTTGGGAGCTATGGCTACACCTTC. Protein sequence: CASKISFGSYGYTF.

The rearrangement joins TRBV10-3 to TRBJ1-1, with D perhaps TRBD1 (5 bases). V lost 6 bases and J lost 3, with 14 bases in between. Germline V gives CDR1 ENHRY, CDR2 SYGVKD. This CDR3 spans 14 amino acids. The DNA of the CDR3 is TGTGCCATCAGGCCCCCGGGAGGGGACACTGAAGCTTTCTTT. It encodes CAIRPPGGDTEAFF.

The gene calls are TRBV6-5 and TRBJ2-7; the D gene is possibly TRBD2 (5 bases). CDR3 length equals 14 residues. V shed 2 bases and J shed 5 bases, with 13 bases lying between them. CDR1 is MNHEY, CDR2 SVGAGI, per germline. The CDR3: CASSYASGIDEQYF. DNA of the CDR3: TGTGCCAGCAGTTACGCCTCGGGGATCGACGAGCAGTACTTC.